These T cell receptor beta chains were read from a single sample in a study of T-cell reconstitution after alpha-beta-depleted transplantation in children. TCRdb recomputed calls from the PCR reads with MiXCR, one row per CDR3 protein. The table has over 400,000 distinct CDR3 sequences, over 40% seen once. The sequencing here drew on PBMCs, taken before TCRalphabeta/CD19-depleted stem cell transplant. The receptors stem from a girl aged 2-10 years with aplastic anemia, due to receive a stem cell transplant. CDR3s leave out the opening cysteine and the closing phenylalanine or tryptophan. Clone size is given for some rows only: seen once, a few or many times, or a class if the clone is expanded.

few TRBV15 ATSSTPNTGELF
few TRBV6-1 ASSRNRGGEKLF
- TRBV12-3/TRBV12-4 ASSIHRGTYEQY
few TRBV20-1 SSVQGNTEAF
- TRBV6-5 ASSYSMGGYYGYT
- TRBV18 ASSRMRGGLDEQY
- TRBV7-6 ASSLGAPGSSYEQY
once TRBV20-1 SATIWAGVSYNEQF
- TRBV5-1 ASSLASSYNSPLH
many TRBV10-3 APLAGNKVQETQY
many TRBV19 ASKPGSEAF
few TRBV4-1 ASSPLGLAVNEQF
- TRBV20-1 SAAGPKGFNEQF
- TRBV20-1 SARRESGLDTF
few TRBV5-5 ASSLFGRGGTDTQY
few TRBV14 ASSHTSGRKDNEQF
many TRBV5-1 ASSLGQGDIQY
few TRBV18 ASSPPEPREETQY
- TRBV11-1 ASSPELAGGPSYNEQF
- TRBV20-1 SLTSGTSGRNEQF
many TRBV25-1 ASSESGRGVVTREQY
once TRBV6-2/TRBV6-3 ASSYPSSGYYNEQF